The clone carrying this T cell receptor (beta chain) was seen a single time. What it binds is not known. This entry belongs to a study of blood T cells in healthy people across ages. Study-level points and caveats: Significant beta diversity loss was already apparent by age about 42, declining roughly linearly. Possibly, changes in expanded clonotypes were confounded because donor CMV status was unknown. Both naive CD4+ cell counts and diversity were greater in long-lived donors than in aged donors.

It was with a sample-barcoded 5' primer and a J-beta primer mix that a second PCR of about 6 to 12 cycles was run. At least 3 million CDR3-containing paired-end reads were obtained per sample. One entry per CDR3 protein results from TCRdb running MiXCR on the 5' RACE reads. The sample includes about 1.5 million distinct CDR3 sequences, about 42% of them seen just once. Germline V gene sequence: CDR1 DFQATT, CDR2 SNEGSKA (reference sequence). The CDR3 loop spans 15 amino acids. V was clipped by 3 bases and J by 0 bases, with 15 bases between them. Sequenced sample: blood. The receptor was derived from a woman younger than 30 in good health. The chain joins TRBV20-1 to TRBJ2-7, with D uncertain. The CDR3 region has the DNA TGCAGTGCTAGGGGTGGCAGGTTCAGCTCCTACGAGCAGTACTTC. Protein product: CSARGGRFSSYEQYF.